These T cell receptor beta chains were read from a single sample in a study of CD8+CD57+ T cells in acquired aplastic anemia. TCRdb called the reads again in MiXCR, with one record for every CDR3 protein. Altogether roughly 500,000 distinct CDR3 sequences are present, around 30% being singletons, with the ten largest covering about 0.8%. Source material: sorted CD4+, CD8+, or CD8+CD57+ T cells (not recorded which) from PBMCs. These receptors all stem from a human donor with aplastic anemia. Each CDR3 is given with its conserved first and last residue. Fields, in order: J gene, clone size, D gene, V gene, CDR3 protein, CDR3 DNA. The D gene is left open where the match is weak. Clone size appears in some rows only: once, few, many, or a class for an expanded clone.

j_gene: TRBJ1-3
abundance: few
d_gene: TRBD1
v_gene: TRBV6-5
CDR3aa: CASSFGTGLGNTIYF
CDR3nt: TGTGCCAGCAGTTTCGGGACAGGGCTAGGAAACACCATATATTTT

j_gene: TRBJ1-5
abundance: -
d_gene: -
v_gene: TRBV11-1
CDR3aa: CASSLSLGGLGAQPQHF
CDR3nt: TGTGCCAGCAGCTTATCTTTGGGGGGCCTCGGCGCGCAGCCCCAGCATTTT

j_gene: TRBJ1-6
abundance: -
d_gene: TRBD1
v_gene: TRBV19
CDR3aa: CASSGGTETSPLHF
CDR3nt: TGTGCCAGTAGTGGCGGGACAGAAACTTCACCCCTCCACTTT

j_gene: TRBJ2-7
abundance: many
d_gene: TRBD2
v_gene: TRBV5-1
CDR3aa: CASSLMGRAGLAQTYEQYF
CDR3nt: TGCGCCAGCAGCTTGATGGGACGGGCGGGACTAGCGCAAACCTACGAGCAGTACTTC

j_gene: TRBJ2-5
abundance: many
d_gene: -
v_gene: TRBV20-1
CDR3aa: CSARSQETQYF
CDR3nt: TGCAGTGCAAGAAGCCAAGAGACCCAGTACTTC

j_gene: TRBJ1-1
abundance: many
d_gene: -
v_gene: TRBV20-1
CDR3aa: CSARDTEAFF
CDR3nt: TGCAGTGCGAGGGACACTGAAGCTTTCTTT

j_gene: TRBJ1-1
abundance: many
d_gene: -
v_gene: TRBV29-1
CDR3aa: CSVVDNNLGAFF
CDR3nt: TGCAGCGTTGTGGATAACAACCTGGGGGCTTTCTTT

j_gene: TRBJ1-4
abundance: many
d_gene: -
v_gene: TRBV2
CDR3aa: CASSEARTGEGEKLFF
CDR3nt: TGTGCCAGCAGTGAAGCCCGCACAGGAGAGGGTGAAAAACTGTTTTTT

j_gene: TRBJ1-6
abundance: -
d_gene: -
v_gene: TRBV20-1
CDR3aa: CSAKPPGGTYNSPLHF
CDR3nt: TGCAGTGCTAAACCCCCGGGGGGGACCTATAATTCACCCCTCCACTTT

j_gene: TRBJ2-7
abundance: many
d_gene: -
v_gene: TRBV2
CDR3aa: CASSVAVTYEQYF
CDR3nt: TGTGCCAGCAGTGTAGCAGTAACCTACGAGCAGTACTTC

j_gene: TRBJ1-2
abundance: -
d_gene: -
v_gene: TRBV7-2
CDR3aa: CASRLNSREGGYTF
CDR3nt: TGTGCCAGCAGGCTCAACAGCAGGGAGGGTGGCTACACCTTC

j_gene: TRBJ1-6
abundance: -
d_gene: TRBD1
v_gene: TRBV19
CDR3aa: CATMGTVNSPLHF
CDR3nt: TGTGCCACCATGGGGACAGTTAATTCACCCCTCCACTTT

j_gene: TRBJ1-2
abundance: many
d_gene: -
v_gene: TRBV29-1
CDR3aa: CSARDGEGYTF
CDR3nt: TGCAGCGCTCGAGACGGGGAGGGCTACACCTTC

j_gene: TRBJ1-2
abundance: -
d_gene: -
v_gene: TRBV7-2
CDR3aa: CAWSGPGNYGYTF
CDR3nt: TGTGCCTGGTCAGGCCCAGGGAACTATGGCTACACCTTC

j_gene: TRBJ1-2
abundance: -
d_gene: -
v_gene: TRBV12-5
CDR3aa: CASGLATQGGRRPGGTF
CDR3nt: TGTGCTAGTGGTTTGGCAACACAAGGGGGACGGCGCCCTGGGGGGACCTTC

j_gene: TRBJ2-7
abundance: few
d_gene: -
v_gene: TRBV6-2/TRBV6-3
CDR3aa: CASSYRAFRGEQYF
CDR3nt: TGTGCCAGCAGTTACCGGGCGTTCCGTGGGGAGCAGTACTTC

j_gene: TRBJ1-5
abundance: -
d_gene: -
v_gene: TRBV5-6
CDR3aa: CASNLGGSGNQPQHF
CDR3nt: TGTGCCAGCAACTTGGGGGGCTCGGGCAATCAGCCCCAGCATTTT

j_gene: TRBJ2-7
abundance: -
d_gene: -
v_gene: TRBV19
CDR3aa: CASSPLFYGQYF
CDR3nt: TGTGCCAGCAGCCCTCTATTCTACGGGCAGTACTTC

j_gene: TRBJ1-5
abundance: many
d_gene: -
v_gene: TRBV7-2
CDR3aa: CASSFAGINQPQHF
CDR3nt: TGTGCCAGCAGCTTCGCGGGCATTAATCAGCCCCAGCATTTT

j_gene: TRBJ1-2
abundance: few
d_gene: TRBD1
v_gene: TRBV5-4
CDR3aa: CASSMDRDYGYTF
CDR3nt: TGTGCCAGCAGCATGGACAGGGACTATGGCTACACCTTC

j_gene: TRBJ2-7
abundance: few
d_gene: TRBD1
v_gene: TRBV5-1
CDR3aa: CASSPDWDSSYEQYF
CDR3nt: TGCGCCAGCAGCCCCGATTGGGACAGCTCCTACGAGCAGTACTTC

j_gene: TRBJ2-7
abundance: -
d_gene: -
v_gene: TRBV15
CDR3aa: CAICSASHTGTREQYF
CDR3nt: -

j_gene: TRBJ2-7
abundance: few
d_gene: -
v_gene: TRBV7-9
CDR3aa: CASSFSLGTFLDEQYF
CDR3nt: TGTGCCAGCAGCTTTTCCCTAGGGACATTTCTCGACGAGCAGTACTTC

j_gene: TRBJ2-7
abundance: many
d_gene: TRBD2
v_gene: TRBV20-1
CDR3aa: CSATPTSGGYEQYF
CDR3nt: TGCAGTGCTACCCCGACTAGCGGGGGCTACGAGCAGTACTTC

j_gene: TRBJ1-2
abundance: -
d_gene: TRBD1
v_gene: TRBV10-3
CDR3aa: CAISESGQGAVGYTF
CDR3nt: TGTGCCATCAGTGAGTCGGGACAGGGGGCGGTCGGCTACACCTTC

j_gene: TRBJ1-2
abundance: -
d_gene: TRBD1
v_gene: TRBV29-1
CDR3aa: CSVRTGDHGYTF
CDR3nt: TGCAGCGTTAGGACAGGGGATCATGGCTACACCTTC

j_gene: TRBJ2-7
abundance: -
d_gene: TRBD2
v_gene: TRBV7-7
CDR3aa: CASSLAPGTSTNEQYF
CDR3nt: TGTGCTAGCAGCTTAGCCCCCGGGACTAGCACAAACGAGCAGTACTTC

j_gene: TRBJ2-5
abundance: once
d_gene: TRBD1
v_gene: TRBV19
CDR3aa: CASSMSYRGKTQYF
CDR3nt: TGTGCCAGTAGTATGTCGTACAGGGGAAAGACCCAGTACTTC

j_gene: TRBJ2-2
abundance: -
d_gene: -
v_gene: TRBV2
CDR3aa: CASRSGKVPGELFF
CDR3nt: TGTGCCAGCAGGTCTGGGAAGGTTCCCGGGGAGCTGTTTTTT

j_gene: TRBJ1-2
abundance: -
d_gene: -
v_gene: TRBV7-2
CDR3aa: CASSLAVQANGYTF
CDR3nt: TGTGCCAGCAGCTTAGCTGTTCAGGCTAATGGCTACACCTTC

j_gene: TRBJ1-3
abundance: -
d_gene: -
v_gene: TRBV19
CDR3aa: CASRPGDLNNGNTIYF
CDR3nt: TGTGCCAGTAGACCAGGGGATTTAAATAACGGAAACACCATATATTTT

j_gene: TRBJ1-1
abundance: few
d_gene: -
v_gene: TRBV19
CDR3aa: CASTPFSRGQGAFF
CDR3nt: TGTGCCAGTACCCCCTTTTCGCGGGGCCAGGGAGCTTTCTTT

j_gene: TRBJ2-7
abundance: -
d_gene: TRBD2
v_gene: TRBV10-1
CDR3aa: CASSQDGLAEIYKQYF
CDR3nt: TGTGCCAGCAGCCAAGACGGACTAGCGGAGATTTACAAGCAGTACTTC

j_gene: TRBJ2-2
abundance: few
d_gene: -
v_gene: TRBV5-1
CDR3aa: CASSFANTGELFF
CDR3nt: TGCGCCAGCAGCTTTGCGAACACCGGGGAGCTGTTTTTT

j_gene: TRBJ2-7
abundance: many
d_gene: TRBD2
v_gene: TRBV10-3
CDR3aa: CAISDPPSGYEQYF
CDR3nt: TGTGCCATCAGTGATCCCCCTAGCGGCTACGAGCAGTACTTC

j_gene: TRBJ1-1
abundance: many
d_gene: -
v_gene: TRBV2
CDR3aa: CASSEDGGTNTEAFF
CDR3nt: TGTGCCAGCAGTGAAGACGGGGGCACGAACACTGAAGCTTTCTTT

j_gene: TRBJ2-2
abundance: -
d_gene: -
v_gene: TRBV20-1
CDR3aa: CGARDRFRDSRNTGELFF
CDR3nt: TGCGGTGCTAGAGATCGTTTTCGGGACTCGCGGAACACCGGGGAGCTGTTTTTT

j_gene: TRBJ2-7
abundance: -
d_gene: -
v_gene: TRBV14
CDR3aa: CASSQESNGYEQYF
CDR3nt: TGTGCCAGCAGCCAAGAAAGTAACGGGTACGAGCAGTACTTC

j_gene: TRBJ2-3
abundance: -
d_gene: -
v_gene: TRBV6-4
CDR3aa: CASSAAEGGTDTQYF
CDR3nt: TGTGCCAGCAGTGCCGCGGAGGGGGGCACAGATACGCAGTATTTT

j_gene: TRBJ1-1
abundance: -
d_gene: -
v_gene: TRBV29-1
CDR3aa: CSVDHGGLTEAFF
CDR3nt: TGCAGCGTTGATCACGGGGGTCTAACTGAAGCTTTCTTT

j_gene: TRBJ2-5
abundance: -
d_gene: -
v_gene: TRBV10-3
CDR3aa: CASTLWGAPVETQYF
CDR3nt: TGTGCCAGCACCCTTTGGGGGGCGCCGGTGGAGACCCAGTACTTC

j_gene: TRBJ1-6
abundance: few
d_gene: -
v_gene: TRBV11-2
CDR3aa: CGSTRGIDNSPLHF
CDR3nt: TGTGGTTCGACGAGGGGTATCGATAATTCACCCCTCCACTTT

j_gene: TRBJ2-2
abundance: -
d_gene: TRBD2
v_gene: TRBV5-1
CDR3aa: CASRQSLAGAAGELFF
CDR3nt: TGCGCCAGCCGCCAATCGCTAGCGGGGGCCGCGGGGGAGCTGTTTTTT

j_gene: TRBJ1-5
abundance: many
d_gene: TRBD1
v_gene: TRBV2
CDR3aa: CASSADRGEGPQHF
CDR3nt: TGTGCCAGCAGTGCAGACAGGGGGGAAGGGCCCCAGCATTTT

j_gene: TRBJ1-1
abundance: -
d_gene: TRBD1
v_gene: TRBV6-1
CDR3aa: CASSEVTGTGYMNTEAFF
CDR3nt: TGTGCCAGCAGTGAAGTGACCGGGACAGGGTACATGAACACTGAAGCTTTCTTT

j_gene: TRBJ1-1
abundance: few
d_gene: -
v_gene: TRBV7-9
CDR3aa: CASSPRQVRNTEAFF
CDR3nt: TGTGCCAGCAGCCCAAGACAGGTTCGGAACACTGAAGCTTTCTTT

j_gene: TRBJ1-6
abundance: -
d_gene: -
v_gene: TRBV6-1
CDR3aa: CASSENPMDSPLHF
CDR3nt: TGTGCCAGCAGTGAAAACCCTATGGATTCACCCCTCCACTTT

j_gene: TRBJ2-7
abundance: -
d_gene: -
v_gene: TRBV6-1
CDR3aa: CASRRHLDGSYEQYF
CDR3nt: TGTGCCAGCAGACGACACCTGGACGGGTCCTACGAGCAGTACTTC

j_gene: TRBJ1-1
abundance: few
d_gene: -
v_gene: TRBV5-1
CDR3aa: CASSLGGAAFF
CDR3nt: TGCGCCAGCAGCTTGGGAGGGGCGGCTTTCTTT

j_gene: TRBJ2-7
abundance: once
d_gene: -
v_gene: TRBV15
CDR3aa: CASSHVDSREQYF
CDR3nt: TGTGCCAGCAGCCACGTTGACAGCAGGGAGCAGTACTTC

j_gene: TRBJ1-3
abundance: few
d_gene: -
v_gene: TRBV12-3/TRBV12-4
CDR3aa: CASSPSGNSGNTIYF
CDR3nt: TGTGCCAGCAGTCCCTCGGGGAACTCTGGAAACACCATATATTTT

j_gene: TRBJ1-2
abundance: -
d_gene: -
v_gene: TRBV9
CDR3aa: CASSVGGGVAYGYTF
CDR3nt: TGTGCCAGCAGCGTAGGGGGGGGAGTCGCCTATGGCTACACCTTC

j_gene: TRBJ2-7
abundance: -
d_gene: -
v_gene: TRBV19
CDR3aa: CASSTDLYSYEQYF
CDR3nt: TGTGCCAGTAGTACGGACTTATACTCCTACGAGCAGTACTTC